This T cell receptor beta chain was recorded in a study of blood T cell repertoires in COVID-19 (dated by TCRdb to 2018 to 2020). At the level of the whole study: Samples covering the acute and convalescent phases of COVID-19 were provided by collaborators in the United States, Italy and Spain. The material from the prospective study consisted of cDNA or gDNA derived from T cells, B-cell-depleted T cells, or PBMCs. The dataset comprised deeply sampled blood TCRbeta repertoires from subjects exposed to, actively infected with, or recovered from COVID-19. The repertoires were released in a freely available public database intended as a resource for research on the immune response to SARS-CoV-2. Samples came from the ongoing ImmuneRACE study (first 160 participants) plus 1,254 subjects from 6 global collaborators. Sample metadata almost always included a de-identified subject ID, COVID-19 status, age in years and sex. Where available, HLA class I and class II types were taken from metadata supplied by the sample provider and were not determined by assay-based typing. Broad study findings and their caveats: The amount of clinical and demographic metadata varied by source and participant and was provided uncurated.

TCRbeta CDR3 regions were amplified from genomic DNA by means of the immunoSEQ Assay, a bias-controlled multiplex PCR. The authors' pipeline ran thus. Within the assay, amplification of reference gene primers was used to estimate how many nucleated cells each sample contained. Sequence reads were collapsed and filtered to measure the absolute abundance of every unique TCRbeta CDR3 rearrangement. For each sample, productive Simpson clonality was calculated as the square root of Simpson's diversity index across productive rearrangements. The table was pulled from immuneACCESS by TCRdb, which kept in-frame rearrangements only. Such tables lose some clones; where checked, under half of the loss comes from unresolved V genes, and the rest has no known cause. D and trimming were read from the DNA, whereas the V and J calls and clone size are those reported in that table. The sample table shows roughly 250,000 clones, and about 80% are seen once. 4% to 6% of the sample belongs to the ten largest clones.

To note about this clone: Its antigen is not yet known. There are no base qualities to consult, and no much larger clone falls within one base.

Collaborating institutions collected whole blood in K2EDTA tubes following their own protocols. For TCRbeta analysis, collaborator samples were shipped as frozen whole blood, as isolated PBMCs, or as DNA extracted from either sample type. The germline V gene supplies CDR1 SGHRS and CDR2 YFSETQ. The CDR3 covers 15 residues, taking in both the cysteine and the phenylalanine. The only DNA kept is the CDR3, 45 bases in frame from the first base. The germline ends are 11 bases apart after V is trimmed by 3 bases and J by 0 bases. The chain is assembled from TRBV5-1 and TRBJ2-3, and TRBD2 may be the D gene, going by 6 matching bases. The receptor comes from a woman older than 75 with active or convalescent COVID-19. Sequenced: peripheral blood. The nucleotide sequence is given as TGCGCCAGCAGCTATAGCGGAGCTAGCACAGATACGCAGTATTTT. Protein translation: CASSYSGASTDTQYF.